This T cell receptor beta chain emerged from a study of T cells expressing NK-cell markers. Study-wide context: Among eight sequenced donors, seven carried HCMV seropositivity while one was seronegative. Findings and limits, study-wide: Also leading the CD3+CD56-NKG2C+ fraction in a handful of donors were these clonotypes. Of the CD8+ T cells in more than five donors, about 1.0-7.5% belonged to dominant NKG2C+ clonotypes.

Template switching by 5'RACE with UMIs generated the TCR beta cDNA. Reprocessing the 5' RACE reads, TCRdb reports a single entry for every CDR3 protein and omits DNA. This repertoire comprises some 300,000 distinct CDR3 sequences; its ten largest clones make up about 0.39%. In germline, CDR1 is SGHAT, CDR2 FQNNGV. The CDR3 is 15 residues long. Note on this clonotype: Its antigen is as yet unknown.

This TCR came from a man younger than 30 in good health. The sequencing sample was made of blood T cells: a sorted CD56 or NKG2C T cell subset, CD4+ or CD8+ T cells, or bulk PBMC T cells (not recorded which). The chain is built from TRBV11-2 and TRBJ2-7; the TRBD2 assignment by TCRdb is unverifiable without DNA. CDR3 region: CASSTLAGGMYEQYF.